Sequencing of this TCR beta chain was carried out in a study of shared clonotypes between healthy human individuals. Germline V gene lookup returns CDR1 LGHNA and CDR2 YSLEER. Trimming shortened V by 0 bases and J by 7 bases, and 11 bases separated the two germline ends. There are 14 residues in the CDR3. Here immunoSEQ multiplex PCR was the method, and the copy in TCRdb shows in-frame clones only, minus some. The data hold roughly 2 million clones, with 95% observed a single time. Only one count was recorded for this clone. The receptor was derived from a man between 18 and 29 years old in good health. The chain has TRBV4-3 and TRBJ2-3; either TRBD1 or TRBD2 may fit D (5 bases each). Sequenced input: naive CD4+ T cells sorted from blood. Subset indicated: CD45RA+ positively selected. CDR3 in amino acids: CASSQDRWGNTQYF. In DNA, the CDR3 is TGCGCCAGCAGCCAAGATCGATGGGGGAATACGCAGTATTTT.